This passage covers 31 T cell receptor beta chains from one sample sequenced in a study of memory CD8 T cells in hepatitis C reinfection. Regarding time point: pre-reinfection, 55 to 20 weeks before reinfection detection. TCR sequencing was done directly ex vivo on sorted cells, without expansion in vitro. Sequencing was performed with immunoSEQ multiplex PCR; in TCRdb, only in-frame clones are kept and a portion is missing. This sample yields 45,000 to 65,000 clones, of which 89% are seen a single time; more than 0.8% belongs to the top ten. The sequencing input was naive CD8+ T cells sorted from blood. Source of these receptors: a man between 18 and 35 years old with hepatitis C virus infection.

V and J are TRBV27 and TRBJ2-5; 8 bases map to TRBD2. This CDR3 is 18 amino acids long. In germline, CDR1 is MNHEY, CDR2 SMNVEV (reference sequence). Unmatched junction bases numbered 12, after V lost 2 bases and J lost 1 base. In nucleotides, the CDR3 is TGTGCCAGCAGTTTACTGCCGGAGCGGGGGCCGACCCAAGAGACCCAGTACTTC. Translated, it gives CASSLLPERGPTQETQYF.

The CDR3 is CASTTMVGGYGYTF. The CDR3 DNA sequence: TGTGCCAGTACCACCATGGTCGGGGGCTATGGCTACACCTTC. The V gene is TRBV19, the J gene TRBJ1-2, with a weak D call TRBD1 (5 bases). Germline V gives CDR1 LNHDA, CDR2 SQIVND (reference sequence). There are 14 residues in the CDR3. V lost 7 bases and J 4 bases, leaving 16 bases between the germline ends.

The J gene is TRBJ2-5, the V gene TRBV2; 9 bases are shared with TRBD2. The J segment lost 7 bases and the V segment lost 10 bases, leaving 13 bases of the junction unmatched. The CDR3 extends over 14 amino acids. Looked up from germline, CDR1 is SNHLY and CDR2 is FYNNEI. The CDR3 nucleotides read TGTGCCATCCTGGGACTAGCAGTACCGCGGACCCAGTACTTC. Its translation: CAILGLAVPRTQYF. Together with reference TRBV2 and TRBJ2-5, the CDR3 gives the full variable domain: EPEVTQTPSHQVTQMGQEVILRCVPISNHLYFYWYRQILGQKVEFLVSFYNNEISEKSEIFDDQFSVERPDGSNFTLKIRSTKLEDSAMYFCAILGLAVPRTQYFGPGTRLLVL.

This chain links TRBV11-2 with TRBJ2-2, with 7 bases aligning to TRBD1. The CDR3 is 16 amino acids. V lost 1 base and J lost 3; bases outside the gene matches: 5. Germline-derived CDR1 and CDR2 are SGHAT and FQNNGV. CDR3 region: CASSLGQGTDTGELFF. The CDR3, as DNA: TGTGCCAGCAGCTTAGGACAGGGTACGGACACCGGGGAGCTGTTTTTT.

This chain links TRBV4-1 with TRBJ2-5, with D maybe TRBD2 (6 bases). CDR3 length equals 14 residues. V lost 5 bases and J lost 1, with 11 bases in between. The germline V gene encodes CDR1 MGHRA and CDR2 YSYEKL. CDR3 sequence: CASSGGDGQETQYF. The DNA for the CDR3 is TGCGCCAGCAGCGGAGGGGACGGCCAAGAGACCCAGTACTTC.

V and J are TRBV5-6 and TRBJ2-1; TRBD2 might be the D (7 bases). The germline CDR1 and CDR2 sequences are SGHDT and YYEEEE. This CDR3 comprises 15 residues. V was cut by 0 bases and J by 7 bases, with 14 bases left in between. This CDR3 is CASSLGGGAWNEQFF. CDR3 bases: TGTGCCAGCAGCTTGGGCGGGGGCGCGTGGAATGAGCAGTTCTTC.

The table lists this clone with a count of one. This chain joins TRBV6-1 and TRBJ2-5; 7 bases align to TRBD1. CDR1 and CDR2 from the germline V gene are MNHNS and SASEGT. The CDR3 contains 12 residues. V shed 3 bases, J shed 12 bases, and the junction held 7 bases outside the gene matches. CDR3 DNA sequence: TGTGCCAGCAGTGAGACAGGGTTGCTGAAGTACTTC. It is translated as CASSETGLLKYF.

Regarding this clone: Additional DNA sequences in this sample encode the identical CDR3. V gene TRBV10-1 combines with J gene TRBJ1-1, with 8 bases matching TRBD1. CDR1 and CDR2 (germline): WNHNN, SYGVQD (reference sequence). The CDR3 runs 17 residues. V lost 2 bases to trimming and J lost 1 base; unmatched junction nucleotides: 9. CDR3 bases: TGCGCCAGCAGTGAGGGGGGACAGGTTCGGCGGAACACTGAAGCTTTCTTT. It translates to CASSEGGQVRRNTEAFF.

The DNA of the CDR3 is TGCGCCAGCAGACAACTGAACACTGAAGCTTTCTTT. This codes for CASRQLNTEAFF. The chain recombines TRBV5-1 with TRBJ1-1; D not resolved. CDR1 SGHRS and CDR2 YFSETQ come from the germline V gene. The CDR3 is 12 amino acids. V dropped 5 bases and J dropped 0 bases, with 5 bases sitting between them.

The J gene is TRBJ2-3, the V gene TRBV29-1; possibly TRBD2 for D (5 bases). V was pared by 2 bases and J by 2 bases, with 11 bases between. Per the germline V gene, CDR1 is SQVTM and CDR2 is ANQGSEA. The CDR3 spans 14 residues. This CDR3 is CSVENRLYTDTQYF. CDR3 nucleotide sequence: TGCAGCGTTGAAAATCGACTATACACAGATACGCAGTATTTT.

The chain uses TRBV11-2 and TRBJ1-3; no clear D gene. V was shortened by 9 bases and J by 0 bases, with 15 bases between the two germline ends. CDR1 is SGHAT and CDR2 is FQNNGV in the germline V gene. There are 15 residues in the CDR3. Here the CDR3 DNA reads TGTGCCAGTCAGACACGGCCGATCTCTGGAAACACCATATATTTT. Residues: CASQTRPISGNTIYF.

The chain couples TRBV27 to TRBJ2-7, with TRBD1 matching over 8 bases. This CDR3 is built from 14 residues. The germline gives CDR1 MNHEY, CDR2 SMNVEV (reference sequence). V lost 9 bases, J lost 2 bases, and 9 bases stayed unmatched. The CDR3 sequence: CASAWGTGAYEQYF. The CDR3 DNA reads TGTGCCAGTGCTTGGGGGACAGGAGCCTACGAGCAGTACTTC.

In its sample, this clone was seen once. The chain links TRBV27 to TRBJ2-1; D is perhaps TRBD2 (6 bases). V shed 3 bases and J shed 4 bases, with 13 bases lying between them. This CDR3 contains 15 residues. Germline V gene sequence: CDR1 MNHEY, CDR2 SMNVEV (reference sequence). CDR3 protein: CASSFEASAYNEQFF. The CDR3, as DNA: TGTGCCAGCAGTTTCGAGGCTAGCGCTTACAATGAGCAGTTCTTC.

CDR3 nucleotides: TGTGCCAGCAGCTTACGTCATGAGCAGTTCTTC. It yields the protein CASSLRHEQFF. V is TRBV7-8 and J is TRBJ2-1; D gene ambiguous. Germline CDR1 is SGHVS and CDR2 is FQNEAQ. The length of the CDR3 is 11 residues. V lost 2 bases and J lost 8, with 4 bases in between.

This clone was counted a few times. The gene calls are TRBV6-5 and TRBJ1-2; 7 bases map to TRBD1. J lost 4 bases, V lost 5 bases, and 4 bases had no gene match. Per germline, CDR1 MNHEY and CDR2 SVGAGI. This CDR3 region has 13 residues. CDR3 sequence (DNA): TGTGCCAGCAGTCAAACAGGGGTCTATGGCTACACCTTC. Translated, it gives CASSQTGVYGYTF.

This clone appeared once. This chain uses TRBV5-1 with TRBJ2-7, with 7 bases identical to TRBD1. The V gene's germline CDR1 is SGHRS and CDR2 YFSETQ. The CDR3 is made up of 12 amino acids. Unmatched junction bases numbered 3, after V lost 3 bases and J lost 6 bases. CDR3 loop: CASSSTGVEQYF. Written as DNA, the CDR3 is TGCGCCAGCAGCTCCACAGGGGTCGAGCAGTACTTC.

This clone was detected only once. The chain combines TRBV7-2 with TRBJ2-1, with 13 bases fitting TRBD2. Germline trimming cut 5 bases from V and 5 bases from J; bases unmatched to any gene: 3. CDR1 is SGHTA, CDR2 FQGNSA, per germline. The CDR3 spans 15 residues. The CDR3 nucleotides read TGTGCCAGCAGCGGGACTAGCGGGGCCCACAATGAGCAGTTCTTC. Encoded protein: CASSGTSGAHNEQFF.

This rearrangement joins TRBV27 to TRBJ2-5; the match to TRBD2 covers 8 bases. CDR3 length: 13 amino acids. Trimming took 6 bases from V and 11 from J; bases not matched to a gene: 11. Per the germline V gene, CDR1 is MNHEY and CDR2 is SMNVEV (reference sequence). This CDR3 reads CASRHQPGGEQYF. As DNA, the CDR3 is TGTGCCAGCAGGCACCAACCGGGGGGGGAGCAGTACTTC.

This clone showed up just once. This chain joins TRBV6-5 and TRBJ2-7, with TRBD1 matching 8 bases. There are 15 residues in the CDR3. Germline CDR1 is MNHEY and CDR2 is SVGAGI. J gave up 3 bases and V 1 base, and 5 bases lay outside the gene matches. CDR3 region: CASSYFTGGNYEQYF. In DNA form, the CDR3 reads TGTGCCAGCAGTTACTTCACAGGGGGAAACTACGAGCAGTACTTC.

The chain recombines TRBV9 with TRBJ2-1; TRBD1 might be the D (6 bases). The CDR3 has 15 amino acids. V was clipped by 3 bases and J by 4 bases, with 14 bases between them. Germline CDR1 and CDR2: SGDLS and YYNGEE. The CDR3 reads CASSASGTPYNEQFF. CDR3 coding DNA: TGTGCCAGCAGCGCATCCGGGACACCTTACAATGAGCAGTTCTTC. Using reference TRBV9 and TRBJ2-1 for the parts outside the CDR3, the full variable domain is DSGVTQTPKHLITATGQRVTLRCSPRSGDLSVYWYQQSLDQGLQFLIQYYNGEERAKGNILERFSAQQFPDLHSELNLSSLELGDSALYFCASSASGTPYNEQFFGPGTRLTVL.

The chain uses TRBV6-5 and TRBJ2-5, with 11 bases matching TRBD2. V was clipped by 4 bases and J by 6 bases; unmatched bases: 10. This CDR3 spans 16 amino acids. CDR1 and CDR2 (germline): MNHEY, SVGAGI. As DNA, the CDR3 is TGTGCCAGCAGTTCAATAGCGGGAGGGCCGAGACAGACCCAGTACTTC. The encoded protein is CASSSIAGGPRQTQYF.

This sequence joins TRBV6-1 and TRBJ2-3, with 7 nucleotides matching TRBD2. With V trimmed by 5 bases and J by 5 bases, 10 bases remained unmatched. Per germline, CDR1 MNHNS and CDR2 SASEGT. The CDR3 consists of 15 residues. The CDR3, as DNA: TGTGCCAGCAGTAAATACGGGGGGACTTTAGATACGCAGTATTTT. Protein product: CASSKYGGTLDTQYF.

The chain links TRBV11-2 to TRBJ2-2; TRBD2 is a possible D gene (5 bases). This CDR3 has 14 amino acids. V lost 1 base to trimming and J lost 6 bases, with 9 bases between them. CDR1 and CDR2 from the germline V gene are SGHAT and FQNNGV. CDR3 sequence: CASSLGGSSGELFF. In DNA form, the CDR3 reads TGTGCCAGCAGCTTAGGAGGGAGCTCCGGGGAGCTGTTTTTT.

This chain links TRBV19 with TRBJ2-3; D is possibly TRBD2 (6 bases). V was shortened by 5 bases and J by 6 bases, with 15 bases between the two germline ends. This CDR3 is built from 14 residues. Germline CDR1 is LNHDA and CDR2 is SQIVND (reference sequence). The CDR3 coding sequence is TGTGCCAGTAGTTCACTAGCCTCGGCCGATACGCAGTATTTT. Its translation is CASSSLASADTQYF.

The chain carries TRBV5-4 and TRBJ2-1; D gene unclear. This CDR3 has 12 residues. Trimming took 4 bases from V and 5 from J, leaving 7 bases between them. CDR1 is SGHNT and CDR2 is YYREEE in the germline V gene (reference sequence). Written as DNA, the CDR3 is TGTGCCAGCAGCCGGCTAGACAATGAGCAGTTCTTC. Protein: CASSRLDNEQFF.

This chain links TRBV5-1 with TRBJ2-3; tentative D call: TRBD2 (6 bases). The length of the CDR3 is 14 residues. CDR1 is SGHRS, CDR2 YFSETQ, per germline. V was cut by 0 bases and J by 3 bases, with 8 bases left in between. CDR3: CASSLGAGTDTQYF. The CDR3 DNA reads as TGCGCCAGCAGCTTGGGTGCGGGAACAGATACGCAGTATTTT.

The V and J genes are TRBV7-2 and TRBJ2-3, with 12 bases lining up with TRBD2. V gave up 5 bases and J gave up 2 bases; unmatched junction bases: 2. Germline V CDR1 and CDR2: SGHTA, FQGNSA. The CDR3 is 15 amino acids. The CDR3 coding sequence is TGTGCCAGCAGCCCTAGCGGGAGGGTCACAGATACGCAGTATTTT. Amino acid sequence: CASSPSGRVTDTQYF. The full variable domain, in which reference TRBV7-2 and TRBJ2-3 provide the parts outside the CDR3, is GAGVSQSPSNKVTEKGKDVELRCDPISGHTALYWYRQSLGQGLEFLIYFQGNSAPDKSGLPSDRFSAERTGGSVSTLTIQRTQQEDSAVYLCASSPSGRVTDTQYFGPGTRLTVL.

V gene TRBV5-6 combines with J gene TRBJ2-2, with a possible D match to TRBD2 (6 bases). V gave up 0 bases and J gave up 6 bases, with 6 bases separating them. The CDR3 covers 13 residues. Germline CDR1 and CDR2: SGHDT and YYEEEE. This chain's CDR3 is CASSLGGAGELFF. CDR3 nucleotides: TGTGCCAGCAGCTTGGGCGGGGCCGGGGAGCTGTTTTTT.

The V and J genes are TRBV9 and TRBJ1-4; D is perhaps TRBD1 (5 bases). Germline lookup yields CDR1 SGDLS and CDR2 YYNGEE. V was trimmed by 3 bases and J by 6 bases, leaving 15 bases between them. The CDR3 spans 15 residues. Here the CDR3 reads CASSATGSRDEKLFF. DNA for the CDR3: TGTGCCAGCAGCGCCACAGGCTCCCGGGATGAAAAACTGTTTTTT.

The rearrangement links TRBV7-3 to TRBJ2-7; D not resolved. The CDR3 runs to 13 residues. The V gene's germline CDR1 is SGHTA and CDR2 FQGTGA. Trimming shortened V by 2 bases and J by 2 bases, and 7 bases separated the two germline ends. In nucleotides, the CDR3 is TGTGCCAGCAGCTTAGAGGCAACCTACGAGCAGTACTTC. Protein product: CASSLEATYEQYF.

The chain is built from TRBV18 and TRBJ2-2, with D unclear. The CDR3 is 13 residues long. V lost 0 bases and J lost 4, with 3 bases in between. Per the germline V gene, CDR1 is KGHSH and CDR2 is LQKENI. The DNA for the CDR3 is TGTGCCAGCTCACCACCAGCCACCGGGGAGCTGTTTTTT. It yields the protein CASSPPATGELFF.